What follows are 22 T cell receptor beta chains derived from one specimen sequenced in a study of breast tumors, draining lymph nodes, adjacent tissues. Breast cancer patients provided tissue from their axillary draining lymph nodes. In TCRdb, the multiplex PCR reads were re-called with MiXCR into one record per CDR3 protein. Of about 200,000 distinct CDR3 sequences listed, approximately 30% were seen once; the top ten hold roughly 4%. Sequencing was done on a sample of axillary lymph node tissue. These receptors all come from a female donor with breast cancer. Some clones in this sample may be carry-over from other donors' samples.

This clonotype was counted ten times or more. The V call is TRBV20-1, the J call TRBJ2-1, with D unresolved. The length of the CDR3 is 12 residues. Trimming left V 4 bases short and J 5 bases short, with 9 bases between. Germline CDR1 reads DFQATT; CDR2 reads SNEGSKA (reference sequence). CDR3 sequence reads: CSATGRDNEQFF. The CDR3 region has the DNA TGCAGTGCTACGGGCCGAGACAATGAGCAGTTCTTC.

This clonotype was found a few times. The chain is built from TRBV18 and TRBJ1-3; possibly TRBD1 for D (5 bases). Germline-derived CDR1 and CDR2 are KGHSH and LQKENI. The CDR3 consists of 14 residues. Trimming left V 6 bases short and J 0 bases short, with 9 bases between. The CDR3 DNA follows: TGTGCCAGCTCTCGACAGAACTCTGGAAACACCATATATTTT. Its translation: CASSRQNSGNTIYF.

A few counts support this clonotype. The chain couples TRBV20-1 to TRBJ2-2, with 10 bases identical to TRBD2. Per germline, CDR1 DFQATT and CDR2 SNEGSKA (reference sequence). The ends lost 3 bases at V and 2 bases at J; junction bases unmatched: 3. The CDR3 runs 15 residues. CDR3 sequence (DNA): TGCAGTGCTAGGCCTAGCGGGGGCAACACCGGGGAGCTGTTTTTT. This gives the protein CSARPSGGNTGELFF.

This chain connects TRBV6-4 to TRBJ1-3; D possibly corresponds to TRBD1 (6 bases). Trimming removed 3 bases at V and 4 bases at J, with 10 bases between. CDR1 and CDR2 from the germline V gene are MRHNA and SNTAGT. This CDR3 has 14 amino acids. The CDR3 bases are TGTGCCAGCAGTGATCTCGGACAGGGAAACACCATATATTTT. Translating it yields CASSDLGQGNTIYF.

This clonotype was observed a handful of times. This may be a read error, as it is one base from a much larger clone. The rearrangement uses TRBV20-1 and TRBJ1-5; D remains ambiguous. The V end was cut by 1 base, the J end by 6 bases, with 16 bases between. This CDR3 is 15 amino acids long. Germline V gives CDR1 DFQATT, CDR2 SNEGSKA (reference sequence). This CDR3 reads CSARVRRKATQPQHF. Here the CDR3 DNA reads TGCAGTGCTAGAGTTCGACGGAAGGCCACTCAGCCCCAGCATTTT.

This clonotype occurred many times. The gene calls are TRBV19 and TRBJ2-7; D is perhaps TRBD1 (6 bases). V dropped 3 bases and J dropped 1 base, with 10 bases sitting between them. This CDR3 region has 14 residues. The germline V gene encodes CDR1 LNHDA and CDR2 SQIVND (reference sequence). The CDR3 DNA sequence: TGTGCCAGTAGTATGACAGGCTCGTCCTACGAGCAGTACTTC. It specifies CASSMTGSSYEQYF.

CDR3 bases: TGTGCCAGCAGCCGAGGGGGGACTCCCTACCATACGCAGTATTTT. Its translation: CASSRGGTPYHTQYF. The chain joins TRBV7-3 to TRBJ2-3; D is perhaps TRBD1 or TRBD2 (6 bases each). The V gene's germline CDR1 is SGHTA and CDR2 FQGTGA. The CDR3 length is 15 residues. Trimming removed 5 bases at V and 7 bases at J, with 19 bases between.

The chain has TRBV7-8 and TRBJ2-5; no reliable D call. From germline, CDR1 is SGHVS and CDR2 FQNEAQ. Trimming removed 5 bases at V and 3 bases at J, with 19 bases between. CDR3 length: 16 residues. The CDR3 DNA reads as TGTGCCAGCAGCCCGCGCCGGGTCCGAAGGGAAGAGACCCAGTACTTC. It translates to CASSPRRVRREETQYF.

This clonotype was detected many times. The chain combines TRBV9 with TRBJ2-7, with 7 nucleotides matching TRBD2. V gave up 0 bases and J gave up 3 bases; unmatched junction bases: 6. The germline V gene encodes CDR1 SGDLS and CDR2 YYNGEE. This CDR3 has 15 residues. The CDR3 coding sequence is TGTGCCAGCAGCGTAGCTAACGGGAGGCACTACGAGCAGTACTTC. Its protein product is CASSVANGRHYEQYF.

The CDR3: CASSVAAGGRGGETQYF. CDR3 coding DNA: TGTGCCAGCAGCGTAGCGGCGGGCGGCAGGGGAGGGGAGACCCAGTACTTC. The rearrangement links TRBV9 to TRBJ2-5; D perhaps matches TRBD2 (7 bases). CDR3 length: 17 residues. Looked up from germline, CDR1 is SGDLS and CDR2 is YYNGEE. The V and J ends lost 0 bases and 5 bases respectively, with 20 bases between them.

This clonotype was observed many times. This chain uses TRBV7-9 with TRBJ2-2; weak D call: TRBD1 (6 bases). CDR1 and CDR2 (germline): SEHNR, FQNEAQ (reference sequence). The CDR3 totals 14 residues. V lost 0 bases and J 8 bases, leaving 10 bases between the germline ends. The CDR3 is CASSLAAGAGELFF. DNA of the CDR3: TGTGCCAGCAGCTTAGCTGCAGGGGCTGGGGAGCTGTTTTTT. Full variable domain (remainder filled in from reference TRBV7-9 and TRBJ2-2): DTGVSQNPRHKITKRGQNVTFRCDPISEHNRLYWYRQTLGQGPEFLTYFQNEAQLEKSRLLSDRFSAERPKGSFSTLEIQRTEQGDSAMYLCASSLAAGAGELFFGEGSRLTVL.

This clonotype turned up a few times. This may come from a read error, since a much larger clone is one base off. The chain is built from TRBV5-1 and TRBJ2-7, with D tentatively TRBD1 (6 bases). The germline CDR1 and CDR2 sequences are SGHRS and YFSETQ. The CDR3 totals 12 residues. The CDR3 reads CASRIQGHEHYF. The CDR3 DNA is TGCGCCAGCAGAATTCAGGGGCACGAGCACTACTTC.

This clonotype is a singleton in its sample. This sequence joins TRBV7-3 and TRBJ2-6, with D maybe TRBD1 (5 bases). The length of the CDR3 is 17 residues. The germline V gene encodes CDR1 SGHTA and CDR2 FQGTGA. V lost 8 bases and J 2 bases, leaving 19 bases between the germline ends. The CDR3 region is CASGPGNRGPGANVLTF. The CDR3 coding sequence is TGTGCCAGCGGTCCAGGGAATCGCGGCCCTGGGGCCAACGTCCTGACTTTC.

This clonotype was counted ten times or more. The chain combines TRBV20-1 with TRBJ1-6, with 7 bases fitting TRBD1. Germline V gene data show CDR1 as DFQATT and CDR2 as SNEGSKA (reference sequence). The CDR3 extends over 13 amino acids. J gave up 10 bases and V 4 bases, and 7 bases lay outside the gene matches. The CDR3 DNA is TGCAGTGCTATTAGACAGGGAGGCTCACCCCTCCACTTT. It codes for CSAIRQGGSPLHF.

J is TRBJ1-1 and V is TRBV20-1; D gene unclear. This CDR3 contains 14 residues. Trimming left V 6 bases short and J 1 base short, with 15 bases between. The germline gives CDR1 DFQATT, CDR2 SNEGSKA (reference sequence). The CDR3 region is CSAKEPPRNTEAFF. The CDR3 nucleotides are TGCAGTGCCAAAGAGCCGCCTAGGAACACTGAAGCTTTCTTT.

Details on this clonotype: A much larger clone differs from this one at a single base, so this may be a read error. The rearrangement links TRBV11-2 to TRBJ2-5, with unresolved D. Germline CDR1 is SGHAT and CDR2 is FQNNGV. The CDR3 runs 16 residues. V gave up 3 bases and J gave up 7 bases, with 21 bases separating them. CDR3 sequence reads: CASSFQLPKGSGTQYF. CDR3 nucleotide sequence: TGTGCCAGCAGCTTCCAACTCCCCAAAGGTTCCGGGACCCAGTACTTC.

There are many counts of this clonotype. The CDR3 coding sequence is TGCAGTGCTAGAATGTCGGTTGGGGAGCAGTACTTC. This codes for CSARMSVGEQYF. The chain combines TRBV20-1 with TRBJ2-7; D remains ambiguous. V was shortened by 2 bases and J by 7 bases, with 12 bases between the two germline ends. From germline, CDR1 is DFQATT and CDR2 SNEGSKA (reference sequence). The CDR3 extends over 12 amino acids.

The chain recombines TRBV28 with TRBJ2-5, with a tentative D call TRBD1 (5 bases). V lost 3 bases and J 1 base, leaving 18 bases between the germline ends. Per germline, CDR1 MDHEN and CDR2 SYDVKM. The CDR3 is 17 residues long. CDR3 in DNA: TGTGCCAGCAGTTTGTTCTGGGGCAGGTCCGGCCAAGAGACCCAGTACTTC. This translates into CASSLFWGRSGQETQYF.

This sequence joins TRBV11-2 and TRBJ2-7; 7 bases fit TRBD1. CDR3 length: 14 amino acids. The germline gives CDR1 SGHAT, CDR2 FQNNGV. The CDR3 DNA reads TGTACCGGCAGCTCGCTGACAGGGCGAGGCGAGCAGTACTTC. As protein: CTGSSLTGRGEQYF.

This clonotype was counted a few times. The chain uses TRBV5-1 and TRBJ2-5, with 8 bases fitting TRBD1. Germline loops: CDR1 SGHRS, CDR2 YFSETQ. V shed 2 bases, J shed 3 bases, and the junction held 6 bases outside the gene matches. This CDR3 spans 15 amino acids. CDR3 bases: TGCGCCAGCAGCTTTAATACAGGGGGAAAAGAGACCCAGTACTTC. Translated: CASSFNTGGKETQYF. Variable domain in full (rest from reference TRBV5-1 and TRBJ2-5): KAGVTQTPRYLIKTRGQQVTLSCSPISGHRSVSWYQQTPGQGLQFLFEYFSETQRNKGNFPGRFSGRQFSNSRSEMNVSTLELGDSALYLCASSFNTGGKETQYFGPGTRLLVL.

This clonotype was seen repeatedly, ten times or more. The rearrangement joins TRBV12-3 or TRBV12-4 to TRBJ2-1; 8 bases are a match to TRBD1. The length of the CDR3 is 15 residues. V was pared by 7 bases and J by 3 bases, with 8 bases of the junction left unmatched. The CDR3 region has the DNA TGTGCCAGCACCCTGGTGACAGGGGACTACAATGAGCAGTTCTTC. It encodes CASTLVTGDYNEQFF.

This clonotype was counted at least ten times. This chain connects TRBV5-8 to TRBJ2-3; no firm D call. The CDR3 runs 13 residues. V gave up 2 bases and J gave up 5 bases, with 9 bases separating them. Germline V lookup: CDR1 SGHTS, CDR2 YDEGEE. The CDR3 loop is CASSFPGRDTQYF. CDR3 DNA sequence: TGTGCCAGCAGCTTTCCTGGCCGAGATACGCAGTATTTT.